What follows are 28 T cell receptor beta chains derived from one specimen sequenced in a study of T cells after yellow fever vaccination. Each CDR3 protein is one row after TCRdb ran MiXCR on the 5' RACE reads. Seen here are 620,000 or so distinct CDR3 sequences, about 17% observed once, and the top ten hold about 18%. This sample comprised PBMCs, obtained 5 days after the first yellow fever vaccination. These receptors originate from a man aged 18-30 years who received the YFV17D yellow fever vaccine.

The CDR3 coding sequence is TGTGCCATCAGTGGCGGCGGGGGCCAAGAGACCCAGTACTTC. Translating it yields CAISGGGGQETQYF. V gene TRBV10-3 combines with J gene TRBJ2-5, with 7 bases lining up with TRBD2. The trim removed 4 bases at V and 1 base at J, leaving 3 bases unmatched. There are 14 residues in the CDR3. Germline lookup yields CDR1 ENHRY and CDR2 SYGVKD.

The genes are TRBV7-2 and TRBJ1-5; D gene unclear. Germline CDR1 reads SGHTA; CDR2 reads FQGNSA. The V end was cut by 5 bases, the J end by 8 bases, with 13 bases between. This CDR3 is built from 13 residues. In DNA, the CDR3 is TGTGCCAGCAGCCAAGAGGGTGTTAAGCCCCAGCATTTT. The encoded protein is CASSQEGVKPQHF.

This chain uses TRBV12-3 or TRBV12-4 with TRBJ1-2; a possible D gene is TRBD1 (5 bases). The CDR3 extends over 15 amino acids. The V end was cut by 4 bases, the J end by 4 bases, with 16 bases between. CDR3 in amino acids: CASSSGPLEPYGYTF. The CDR3 bases are TGTGCCAGCAGTTCGGGACCACTGGAACCCTATGGCTACACCTTC.

A few counts support this clonotype. The chain has TRBV4-1 and TRBJ2-4; D is unresolved. Trimming stripped 3 bases from V and 5 bases from J, with 5 bases between. The length of the CDR3 is 12 residues. Germline CDR1 is MGHRA and CDR2 is YSYEKL. CDR3 in DNA: TGCGCCAGCAGCCATATGGAAAACATTCAGTACTTC. It is translated as CASSHMENIQYF.

The chain employs TRBV28 and TRBJ2-5; 9 positions agree with TRBD1. J was trimmed by 3 bases and V by 10 bases; bases with no gene match: 3. In germline, CDR1 is MDHEN, CDR2 SYDVKM. This CDR3 is built from 12 residues. CDR3 protein: CAIRTGEETQYF. In nucleotides, the CDR3 is TGTGCCATCAGGACAGGGGAAGAGACCCAGTACTTC.

This clonotype occurred a few times. V and J are TRBV12-3 or TRBV12-4 and TRBJ1-5; 8 nucleotides match TRBD1. This CDR3 has 17 residues. Trimming at V came to 4 bases and at J to 5 bases, leaving 13 bases not matched to a gene. The CDR3 loop is CASSSPRQGTKDQPQHF. The CDR3 DNA reads as TGTGCCAGCAGTTCCCCCAGACAGGGGACGAAGGATCAGCCCCAGCATTTT.

This clonotype was seen more than once but under ten times. The chain couples TRBV12-3 or TRBV12-4 to TRBJ2-1, with D uncertain. The CDR3 extends over 13 amino acids. V lost 6 bases to trimming and J lost 11 bases, with 17 bases between them. CDR3 sequence reads: CASSAVETMKQFF. CDR3 bases: TGTGCCAGCAGCGCTGTTGAAACAATGAAGCAGTTCTTC.

The DNA of the CDR3 is TGCAGTGCTAGATCACGGCGGACTAGCGGGGAAGATGAGCAGTTCTTC. This encodes CSARSRRTSGEDEQFF. This chain links TRBV20-1 with TRBJ2-1, with TRBD2 identical over 12 bases. Germline trimming cut 2 bases from V and 8 bases from J; bases unmatched to any gene: 10. This CDR3 is 16 amino acids long. Looked up from germline, CDR1 is DFQATT and CDR2 is SNEGSKA (reference sequence).

The genes are TRBV20-1 and TRBJ1-4; 9 nucleotides agree with TRBD1. Germline V gene lookup returns CDR1 DFQATT and CDR2 SNEGSKA (reference sequence). This CDR3 comprises 13 residues. CDR3 sequence (DNA): TGCAGCCAAGCGGACAGGGGTAATGAAAAACTGTTTTTT. It is translated as CSQADRGNEKLFF.

The J gene is TRBJ2-1, the V gene TRBV2; D is possibly TRBD1 or TRBD2 (6 bases each). From germline, CDR1 is SNHLY and CDR2 FYNNEI. The CDR3 consists of 15 residues. V lost 3 bases, J lost 2 bases, and 11 bases lay in between. CDR3 in DNA: TGTGCCAGCAGTGAGGAGAGGGGGGCCTACAATGAGCAGTTCTTC. This encodes CASSEERGAYNEQFF. Looking up the rest from reference TRBV2 and TRBJ2-1 gives the full variable domain: EPEVTQTPSHQVTQMGQEVILRCVPISNHLYFYWYRQILGQKVEFLVSFYNNEISEKSEIFDDQFSVERPDGSNFTLKIRSTKLEDSAMYFCASSEERGAYNEQFFGPGTRLTVL.

The gene calls are TRBV29-1 and TRBJ1-2; D not resolved. Deletions cut 6 bases from V and 3 bases from J, with 8 bases between. Germline V gives CDR1 SQVTM, CDR2 ANQGSEA. The CDR3 contains 11 residues. The CDR3 nucleotides read TGCAGCGTAAGGGTCGACTATGGCTACACCTTC. Its translation is CSVRVDYGYTF.

This clonotype turned up a few times. The CDR3 nucleotides are TGTGCCAGCTCCCCGCCGTCTCAACAGAACACCGGGGAGCTGTTTTTT. Its translation: CASSPPSQQNTGELFF. The rearrangement joins TRBV18 to TRBJ2-2; D gene unclear. The V gene's germline CDR1 is KGHSH and CDR2 LQKENI. The CDR3 covers 16 residues. V was clipped by 6 bases and J by 1 base, with 15 bases between them. Drawing the rest from reference TRBV18 and TRBJ2-2, the complete variable domain is NAGVMQNPRHLVRRRGQEARLRCSPMKGHSHVYWYRQLPEEGLKFMVYLQKENIIDESGMPKERFSAEFPKEGPSILRIQQVVRGDSAAYFCASSPPSQQNTGELFFGEGSRLTVL.

This clonotype has just a few counts. The chain links TRBV5-5 to TRBJ1-2; 8 nucleotides agree with TRBD1. The V segment lost 2 bases and the J segment 6 bases; nucleotides outside the gene matches: 6. Germline CDR1 is SGHKS and CDR2 is YYEKEE (reference sequence). The CDR3 totals 14 residues. In DNA form, the CDR3 reads TGTGCCAGCAGCTTCGGACAGGGCCTGGATGGCTACACCTTC. It encodes CASSFGQGLDGYTF.

This clonotype has a handful of counts. The CDR3 nucleotides are TGTGCCAGCAGTTCCAGGGCCATGAACACTGAAGCTTTCTTT. Translation gives CASSSRAMNTEAFF. J is TRBJ1-1 and V is TRBV12-3 or TRBV12-4; perhaps TRBD1 as D (5 bases). V was clipped by 4 bases and J by 0 bases, with 9 bases between them. The CDR3 spans 14 residues.

V usage is TRBV7-3 and J usage is TRBJ1-6, with a weak D call TRBD1 (6 bases). Germline V lookup: CDR1 SGHTA, CDR2 FQGTGA. The CDR3 length is 15 residues. The germline V and J ends were trimmed by 1 base and 8 bases, with 12 bases remaining between them. The CDR3 coding sequence is TGTGCCAGCAGCTTAAATAACAGGGCTGATTCACCCCTCCACTTT. Protein: CASSLNNRADSPLHF. The variable domain in full, completed from reference TRBV7-3 and TRBJ1-6, reads GAGVSQTPSNKVTEKGKYVELRCDPISGHTALYWYRQSLGQGPEFLIYFQGTGAADDSGLPNDRFFAVRPEGSVSTLKIQRTERGDSAVYLCASSLNNRADSPLHFGNGTRLTVT.

The chain combines TRBV25-1 with TRBJ1-2, with D possibly being TRBD1 (5 bases). CDR3 length equals 13 residues. Germline V gives CDR1 MGHDK, CDR2 SYGVNS. Between the trimmed V and J ends, which lost 2 bases and 1 base, there was a span of 5 bases. CDR3 DNA sequence: TGTGCCAGCAGTGAAGGGGGTAACTATGGCTACACCTTC. Residues: CASSEGGNYGYTF.

The chain uses TRBV6-1 and TRBJ1-2; TRBD1 matches at 8 bases. The V segment lost 4 bases and the J segment 6 bases; nucleotides outside the gene matches: 10. This CDR3 is built from 15 residues. In germline, CDR1 is MNHNS, CDR2 SASEGT. The CDR3 loop reads CASSANGQGRNGYTF. The CDR3 DNA reads as TGTGCCAGCAGTGCGAATGGACAGGGACGGAATGGCTACACCTTC.

In regard to this clonotype: This clone may be a read error of a much larger clone one base away. The final CDR3 position lacks the conserved phenylalanine or tryptophan, pointing to a likely read error. The V gene is TRBV2, the J gene TRBJ2-1; 14 bases fit TRBD2. The CDR3 runs 15 residues. Trimming cost V 6 bases and J 12 bases; bases outside gene matches: 10. Germline-derived CDR1 and CDR2 are SNHLY and FYNNEI. The CDR3 loop reads CASRPQTSGGARQFL. Here the CDR3 DNA reads TGTGCCAGCAGACCACAGACTAGCGGGGGGGCCAGGCAGTTCTTA.

This clonotype has more than one count but fewer than ten. The chain employs TRBV5-6 and TRBJ2-7; D unclear. The V end was cut by 7 bases, the J end by 5 bases, with 16 bases between. The CDR3 runs 13 residues. Per the germline V gene, CDR1 is SGHDT and CDR2 is YYEEEE. DNA of the CDR3: TGTGCCAGCGGGGTACTCGGGCTCAACGAGCAGTACGTC. The encoded protein is CASGVLGLNEQYV.

This clonotype was observed a few times. The chain joins TRBV5-1 to TRBJ1-5; no reliable D call. CDR1 is SGHRS, CDR2 YFSETQ, per germline. Between the trimmed V and J ends, which lost 5 bases and 0 bases, there was a span of 18 bases. The CDR3 loop spans 17 amino acids. The CDR3 region has the DNA TGCGCCAGCAGTCCCCAAGGCGGACCTTATAGCAATCAGCCCCAGCATTTT. Encoded protein: CASSPQGGPYSNQPQHF. Based on the CDR3 plus reference TRBV5-1 and TRBJ1-5, the full variable domain is KAGVTQTPRYLIKTRGQQVTLSCSPISGHRSVSWYQQTPGQGLQFLFEYFSETQRNKGNFPGRFSGRQFSNSRSEMNVSTLELGDSALYLCASSPQGGPYSNQPQHFGDGTRLSIL.

J is TRBJ2-5 and V is TRBV12-3 or TRBV12-4; D is possibly TRBD1 or TRBD2 (6 bases each). The CDR3 totals 16 residues. Deletions cut 2 bases from V and 2 bases from J, with 15 bases between. This chain's CDR3 is CASSLSLRGVQETQYF. In DNA, the CDR3 is TGTGCCAGCAGTTTATCCCTAAGGGGGGTTCAAGAGACCCAGTACTTC.

Many counts were recorded for this clonotype. The V gene is TRBV7-2, the J gene TRBJ2-7; tentatively, D is TRBD2 (6 bases). There are 14 residues in the CDR3. CDR1 and CDR2 from the germline V gene are SGHTA and FQGNSA. V shed 2 bases and J shed 2 bases, with 10 bases lying between them. The CDR3 reads CASSLSSGAYEQYV. The CDR3 DNA sequence: TGTGCCAGCAGCTTAAGTAGCGGAGCCTACGAGCAGTACGTC.

The chain links TRBV10-1 to TRBJ2-1; 8 nucleotides agree with TRBD2. V lost 6 bases to trimming and J lost 4 bases; unmatched junction nucleotides: 5. This CDR3 is 14 amino acids long. CDR1 and CDR2 (germline): WNHNN, SYGVQD (reference sequence). This chain's CDR3 is CASSGGAPYNEQFF. The CDR3 nucleotides read TGCGCCAGCAGCGGGGGGGCCCCTTACAATGAGCAGTTCTTC.

The chain is built from TRBV12-3 or TRBV12-4 and TRBJ1-2, with 10 nucleotides matching TRBD1. The CDR3 covers 13 residues. The J segment lost 8 bases and the V segment lost 11 bases, leaving 11 bases of the junction unmatched. The CDR3 sequence: CACLGQGRQGYTF. CDR3 bases: TGTGCCTGCCTGGGACAGGGGAGGCAGGGCTACACCTTC.

This clonotype was seen more than once but under ten times. The chain carries TRBV5-1 and TRBJ2-1, with D perhaps matching TRBD1 (6 bases). There are 13 residues in the CDR3. Germline CDR1 is SGHRS and CDR2 is YFSETQ. V was shortened by 3 bases and J by 12 bases, with 16 bases between the two germline ends. CDR3 nucleotides: TGCGCCAGCAGCTCCTCACAGGGTTGGGGGCAGTTCTTC. Protein sequence: CASSSSQGWGQFF.

This rearrangement joins TRBV5-1 to TRBJ2-1; D unclear. Trimming pared 4 bases from V and 0 bases from J, leaving 11 bases between. The CDR3 contains 15 residues. Germline V gene data show CDR1 as SGHRS and CDR2 as YFSETQ. The DNA for the CDR3 is TGCGCCAGCAGCCCGATCGATAGCTCCTACAATGAGCAGTTCTTC. Translation: CASSPIDSSYNEQFF.

The chain combines TRBV5-1 with TRBJ2-2, with D perhaps matching TRBD1 (6 bases). The germline gives CDR1 SGHRS, CDR2 YFSETQ. Trimming took off 2 bases at V and 2 bases at J, with 13 bases between the two ends. The CDR3 runs to 16 residues. The DNA of the CDR3 is TGCGCCAGCAGCTTTAACAGGGTCGCCAACACCGGGGAGCTGTTTTTT. This sequence encodes CASSFNRVANTGELFF. Full variable domain (missing parts from reference TRBV5-1 and TRBJ2-2): KAGVTQTPRYLIKTRGQQVTLSCSPISGHRSVSWYQQTPGQGLQFLFEYFSETQRNKGNFPGRFSGRQFSNSRSEMNVSTLELGDSALYLCASSFNRVANTGELFFGEGSRLTVL.

The chain uses TRBV24-1 and TRBJ2-5, with D tentatively TRBD2 (6 bases). CDR1 is KGHDR, CDR2 SFDVKD, per germline. The CDR3 loop spans 15 amino acids. Trimming stripped 1 base from V and 3 bases from J, with 11 bases between. The CDR3 loop is CATSDFLEGEETQYF. The DNA for the CDR3 is TGTGCCACCAGTGATTTTCTGGAGGGAGAAGAGACCCAGTACTTC.